This T cell receptor (beta chain) was profiled in a study of T cells in Graves' hyperthyroidism and ophthalmopathy. Amplified TCR beta CDR3 regions came from RNA transcripts. TCR CDR3 underwent first-round RT-PCR with the HTBI primer set. TCRdb ran MiXCR on the multiplex PCR reads and lists one entry per CDR3 protein. The repertoire has about 640,000 distinct CDR3 sequences, 20% of them found once; the top ten carry over 30%. The germline V gene has CDR1 LNHDA and CDR2 SQIVND (reference sequence). Between the trimmed V and J ends, which lost 2 bases and 2 bases, there was a span of 19 bases. This CDR3 has 17 amino acids.

Sequenced sample: blood. The clonotype originates from a man between 25 and 39 years old with Graves' ophthalmopathy. This chain connects TRBV19 to TRBJ2-7; the D gene could be TRBD1 or TRBD2 (6 bases each). This CDR3 reads CASSIRGRVAGPYEQYF. The CDR3, as DNA: TGTGCCAGTAGTATACGGGGGCGGGTGGCCGGCCCCTACGAGCAGTACTTC.